A single sample gave rise to the 29 T cell receptor beta chains below, sequenced in a study of graft-versus-host responses after intestinal transplantation. Sequenced by immunoSEQ multiplex PCR; TCRdb stores in-frame clones only, minus some. Of 55,000 to 70,000 clones detected, around nine tenths appear once; the ten largest clones hold under 3%. The material was PBMCs, obtained about 120 days after intestinal transplantation. All receptors derive from a human patient who received an intestinal transplant, so some T cells may come from the graft donor.

The chain employs TRBV4-2 and TRBJ1-2; a possible D gene is TRBD1 (6 bases). The length of the CDR3 is 16 residues. With 0 bases removed from V and 2 bases from J, the gap between germline ends came to 13 bases. Germline V gives CDR1 LGHNA, CDR2 YNFKEQ. The CDR3 spells CASSQEFGQLNYGYTF. The CDR3 DNA sequence: TGTGCCAGCAGCCAAGAATTCGGACAGTTGAACTATGGCTACACCTTC.

The gene calls are TRBV25-1 and TRBJ2-7; D is unresolved. This CDR3 is 13 amino acids long. V lost 2 bases, J lost 0 bases, and 5 bases lay in between. Germline lookup yields CDR1 MGHDK and CDR2 SYGVNS. DNA for the CDR3: TGTGCCAGCAGTGAAAGATACTCCTACGAGCAGTACTTC. This encodes CASSERYSYEQYF.

The V gene is TRBV11-2, the J gene TRBJ1-1; unclear D gene. CDR1 and CDR2 from the germline V gene are SGHAT and FQNNGV. The CDR3 is 11 residues long. V lost 0 bases and J 11 bases, leaving 7 bases between the germline ends. CDR3 nucleotides: TGTGCCAGCAGCTTAGAGGGAAGCGCTTTCTTT. As protein: CASSLEGSAFF.

The chain couples TRBV25-1 to TRBJ2-7, with D possibly called TRBD1 or TRBD2 (6 bases each). The CDR3 has 13 residues. Trimming removed 4 bases at V and 1 base at J, with 8 bases between. Germline V gene data show CDR1 as MGHDK and CDR2 as SYGVNS. CDR3: CASSGGASYEQYF. The CDR3 nucleotides read TGTGCCAGCAGTGGGGGGGCTTCCTACGAGCAGTACTTC.

V gene TRBV19 combines with J gene TRBJ2-7; D unresolved. The germline V gene encodes CDR1 LNHDA and CDR2 SQIVND (reference sequence). This CDR3 is built from 14 residues. V was pared by 3 bases and J by 2 bases, with 11 bases between. The CDR3 spells CASSMGNVPYEQYF. The CDR3 DNA follows: TGTGCCAGTAGTATGGGTAACGTACCCTACGAGCAGTACTTC.

The V gene is TRBV19, the J gene TRBJ2-7; D might be TRBD2 (6 bases). This CDR3 is built from 12 residues. Trimming removed 0 bases at V and 9 bases at J, with 9 bases between. Germline V CDR1 and CDR2: LNHDA, SQIVND (reference sequence). CDR3 in DNA: TGTGCCAGTAGTATAGATGGGAGGCGGCAGTACTTC. This encodes CASSIDGRRQYF.

This chain joins TRBV6-1 and TRBJ1-1; D is unclear. Trimming took 2 bases from V and 4 from J, leaving 14 bases between them. The germline V gene encodes CDR1 MNHNS and CDR2 SASEGT. CDR3 length equals 15 residues. The CDR3, as DNA: TGTGCCAGCAGTGAATCTTGGCAGGCGGGCACTGAAGCTTTCTTT. Translated, it gives CASSESWQAGTEAFF.

As DNA, the CDR3 is TGTGCCAGCAGCCTAAATCGTGAGGACAGAGTGTTCTATGAGCAGTTCTTC. As protein: CASSLNREDRVFYEQFF. The gene calls are TRBV7-9 and TRBJ2-1, with a tentative D call TRBD1 (6 bases). Per the germline V gene, CDR1 is SEHNR and CDR2 is FQNEAQ (reference sequence). This CDR3 contains 17 residues. V was pared by 5 bases and J by 8 bases, with 25 bases between.

The chain couples TRBV27 to TRBJ2-7; TRBD1 or TRBD2 may be the D gene (5 bases each). The V and J ends lost 5 bases and 2 bases respectively, with 10 bases between them. This CDR3 contains 13 residues. Looked up from germline, CDR1 is MNHEY and CDR2 is SMNVEV (reference sequence). The CDR3: CASSPSGPYEQYF. The CDR3 bases are TGTGCCAGCAGTCCATCGGGACCCTACGAGCAGTACTTC.

The chain carries TRBV6-5 and TRBJ2-2; a weak D match, TRBD2 (5 bases). Germline assignment: CDR1 MNHEY and CDR2 SVGAGI. The CDR3 consists of 13 residues. V was cut by 4 bases and J by 6 bases, with 9 bases left in between. CDR3 sequence reads: CASSFHSAGELFF. Here the CDR3 DNA reads TGTGCCAGCAGTTTTCATAGCGCCGGGGAGCTGTTTTTT.

The chain employs TRBV5-1 and TRBJ2-7; tentatively, D is TRBD1 (5 bases). The CDR3 is 13 residues long. Trimming cost V 0 bases and J 5 bases, with 9 bases left between them. The germline V gene has CDR1 SGHRS and CDR2 YFSETQ. The CDR3 loop is CASSLGQGHEQYF. The CDR3 region has the DNA TGCGCCAGCAGCTTGGGGCAGGGCCACGAGCAGTACTTC.

This clone has just a few counts. The chain uses TRBV6-1 and TRBJ2-7; D is unresolved. Germline V gene sequence: CDR1 MNHNS, CDR2 SASEGT. The CDR3 has 15 amino acids. Trimming cost V 2 bases and J 4 bases, with 15 bases left between them. CDR3 amino acids: CASSESIYGLYEQYF. As DNA, the CDR3 is TGTGCCAGCAGTGAAAGTATCTACGGGTTATACGAGCAGTACTTC.

The chain couples TRBV19 to TRBJ2-7, with TRBD1 as a possible D gene (5 bases). Per the germline V gene, CDR1 is LNHDA and CDR2 is SQIVND (reference sequence). The CDR3 runs 16 residues. Between the trimmed V and J ends, which lost 6 bases and 2 bases, there was a span of 20 bases. The CDR3 protein is CASRSPGSAGTYEQYF. CDR3 in DNA: TGTGCCAGTAGGTCCCCCGGGTCGGCAGGGACCTACGAGCAGTACTTC.

The rearrangement joins TRBV6-5 to TRBJ2-7; 8 bases map to TRBD1. Trimming at V came to 6 bases and at J to 2 bases, leaving 9 bases not matched to a gene. CDR3 length equals 15 residues. The germline gives CDR1 MNHEY, CDR2 SVGAGI. The CDR3 sequence: CASRRSTGVAYEQYF. In nucleotides, the CDR3 is TGTGCCAGCAGAAGGTCGACAGGGGTAGCCTACGAGCAGTACTTC.

Here the CDR3 reads CASSYGTYEQYF. CDR3 nucleotide sequence: TGTGCCAGCAGTTACGGGACCTACGAGCAGTACTTC. The V call is TRBV6-5, the J call TRBJ2-7; D unclear. V shed 2 bases and J shed 2 bases, with 4 bases lying between them. Germline CDR1 reads MNHEY; CDR2 reads SVGAGI. The CDR3 covers 12 residues.

J is TRBJ1-4 and V is TRBV4-2; D unclear. Per the germline V gene, CDR1 is LGHNA and CDR2 is YNFKEQ. The CDR3 loop spans 16 amino acids. The V end lost 1 base, the J end lost 5 bases, and 14 bases lay between the germline ends. In DNA, the CDR3 is TGTGCCAGCAGCCAAGTTTCAGGCATATTGAATGAAAAACTGTTTTTT. Amino acid sequence: CASSQVSGILNEKLFF.

The chain recombines TRBV11-3 with TRBJ2-2, with 10 bases fitting TRBD1. Germline V lookup: CDR1 SGHNT, CDR2 YENEEA. The CDR3 covers 17 residues. The J segment lost 3 bases and the V segment lost 6 bases, leaving 10 bases of the junction unmatched. The CDR3 DNA is TGTGCCAGCAGTTCTACCCCTGGGACAGGGGACACCGGGGAGCTGTTTTTT. It codes for CASSSTPGTGDTGELFF.

The chain couples TRBV5-4 to TRBJ2-5; either TRBD1 or TRBD2 may supply D (5 bases each). The CDR3 consists of 14 residues. V was shortened by 3 bases and J by 0 bases, with 9 bases between the two germline ends. Per the germline V gene, CDR1 is SGHNT and CDR2 is YYREEE (reference sequence). CDR3 residues: CASSSGRYQETQYF. As DNA, the CDR3 is TGTGCCAGCAGCTCGGGACGTTACCAAGAGACCCAGTACTTC.

The chain employs TRBV15 and TRBJ2-1; tentative D call: TRBD2 (5 bases). The germline V and J ends were trimmed by 3 bases and 6 bases, with 21 bases remaining between them. The CDR3 totals 17 residues. Germline V gene sequence: CDR1 LNHNV, CDR2 YYDKDF (reference sequence). In DNA, the CDR3 is TGTGCCACCAGCAGTCGCACTAGGATTGGTCGGGGCAATGAGCAGTTCTTC. This sequence encodes CATSSRTRIGRGNEQFF. Drawing the rest from reference TRBV15 and TRBJ2-1, the complete variable domain is DAMVIQNPRYQVTQFGKPVTLSCSQTLNHNVMYWYQQKSSQAPKLLFHYYDKDFNNEADTPDNFQSRRPNTSFCFLDIRSPGLGDTAMYLCATSSRTRIGRGNEQFFGPGTRLTVL.

This clone was seen more than once but under ten times. The chain links TRBV5-5 to TRBJ2-5; D is unresolved. Trimming took off 0 bases at V and 9 bases at J, with 9 bases between the two ends. Germline CDR1 SGHKS, CDR2 YYEKEE (reference sequence). This CDR3 is 12 amino acids long. The chain's CDR3 is CASSLEGLAQYF. CDR3 sequence (DNA): TGTGCCAGCAGCTTGGAAGGGCTGGCCCAGTACTTC.

V and J are TRBV4-1 and TRBJ2-3; D may be TRBD2 (6 bases). CDR1 and CDR2 (germline): MGHRA, YSYEKL. The CDR3 is made up of 15 amino acids. The germline V and J ends were trimmed by 2 bases and 3 bases, with 12 bases remaining between them. The CDR3 protein is CASSQSPSETDTQYF. DNA of the CDR3: TGCGCCAGCAGCCAAAGCCCTAGCGAGACAGATACGCAGTATTTT.

This clone was seen only a few times. The genes are TRBV10-2 and TRBJ2-1; TRBD2 is a possible D gene (5 bases). The CDR3 sequence is 13 residues long. Looked up from germline, CDR1 is WSHSY and CDR2 is SAAADI. V lost 8 bases, J lost 4 bases, and 12 bases lay in between. CDR3 sequence: CASVRPGYNEQFF. The CDR3 DNA is TGCGCCAGCGTCCGACCGGGATACAATGAGCAGTTCTTC.

This clone was found once. This rearrangement joins TRBV5-4 to TRBJ2-3; 9 bases map to TRBD1. The CDR3 has 17 residues. With 4 bases clipped from V and 1 base from J, the junction kept 10 bases outside the gene matches. The germline V gene encodes CDR1 SGHNT and CDR2 YYREEE (reference sequence). DNA for the CDR3: TGTGCCAGCAGCCCGGGACAGGGCCTTCCCGGCACAGATACGCAGTATTTT. Its protein is CASSPGQGLPGTDTQYF.

J is TRBJ2-5 and V is TRBV7-6; 10 nucleotides line up with TRBD1. The germline CDR1 and CDR2 sequences are SGHVS and FNYEAQ. The CDR3 is 15 residues long. V shed 4 bases, J shed 3 bases, and the junction held 5 bases outside the gene matches. CDR3 nucleotide sequence: TGTGCCAGCAGCTCCTACGGGACAGGGGAAGAGACCCAGTACTTC. As protein: CASSSYGTGEETQYF.

The chain carries TRBV7-2 and TRBJ2-3, with D unclear. V gave up 5 bases and J gave up 2 bases, with 14 bases separating them. This CDR3 is built from 15 residues. CDR1 SGHTA and CDR2 FQGNSA come from the germline V gene. The CDR3 nucleotides read TGTGCCAGCAGCCCTCTAGTTGTGGTCACAGATACGCAGTATTTT. Protein sequence: CASSPLVVVTDTQYF.

CDR3 bases: TGCGCCAGCAGTGCGGCTAGCGAGGGTTACAATGAGCAGTTCTTC. The encoded protein is CASSAASEGYNEQFF. The chain combines TRBV10-1 with TRBJ2-1, with a weak D call TRBD2 (6 bases). In germline, CDR1 is WNHNN, CDR2 SYGVQD (reference sequence). V lost 4 bases to trimming and J lost 4 bases, with 14 bases between them. CDR3 length: 15 amino acids.

This clone came up once. This rearrangement joins TRBV27 to TRBJ2-6, with D unclear. Trimming cost V 5 bases and J 1 base, with 9 bases left between them. CDR1 is MNHEY, CDR2 SMNVEV, per germline (reference sequence). This CDR3 comprises 15 residues. CDR3 residues: CASSPLGSGANVLTF. CDR3 DNA: TGTGCCAGCAGTCCCCTGGGGTCTGGGGCCAACGTCCTGACTTTC.

The chain links TRBV28 to TRBJ1-5; a possible D gene is TRBD1 (5 bases). Trimming stripped 8 bases from V and 11 bases from J, with 10 bases between. The length of the CDR3 is 10 residues. Germline CDR1 is MDHEN and CDR2 is SYDVKM. CDR3 bases: TGTGCCAGCGGGGGTAAGTCCCAGCATTTT. Translating gives CASGGKSQHF.

The chain links TRBV6-1 to TRBJ2-7; D ambiguous. The CDR3 length is 10 residues. The V and J ends lost 2 bases and 4 bases respectively, with 0 bases between them. Germline assignment: CDR1 MNHNS and CDR2 SASEGT. Here the CDR3 DNA reads TGTGCCAGCAGTGAATACGAGCAGTACTTC. This translates into CASSEYEQYF.